Included here is one T cell receptor (beta chain) sequence, with context. Ten or more counts support this clonotype. The antigen it binds to is not known. Base qualities are not at hand, and no much larger clone is one base apart. Patients with ophthalmopathy had moderately to severely active disease, with a Clinical Activity Score of 3 or more, a NOSPECS grade of 4 or more, and a disease duration of less than 3 months. Anyone with other autoimmune diseases, uncontrolled infections, pregnancy or lactation was excluded from the study. Diagnosis relied on clinical symptoms, serum thyroxine, TRAb, thyroid ultrasound and orbital computed tomography. Ficoll-Paque density gradient centrifugation was used to isolate PBMCs from about 9.4 ml of fresh peripheral blood. Trizol reagent was used to extract the total RNA, and its quality was then checked on an Agilent 2100 Bioanalyzer. Inclusive of the bounding cysteine and phenylalanine, the CDR3 is 14 residues long. The read is trimmed to its CDR3 DNA, 42 bases read in frame from base 1. V ends up 6 bases short and J 2 bases short, with an unmatched junction base count of 6.

For repertoire sequencing, the TCR beta CDR3 regions were amplified from RNA transcripts. The first round was an RT-PCR using HTBI primers with the Qiagen OneStep RT-PCR kit, and this first round was followed by a second-round multiplex PCR, then size selection and purification. Libraries were sequenced paired-end with 100 bp reads on an Illumina HiSeq2000. Per the original workflow: SOAPnuke was used to process the reads, removing any read that contained adapters or uncalled bases, had a mean Phred below 15, or lacked an exact match to the constant primer or identifier. COPE v1.2.5 was used to merge the high-quality paired reads. Each unique nucleotide sequence was defined as a clonotype, and clonotypes were aligned to IMGT TRB V, D and J references with MiTCR v1.1. Analysis was restricted to V-J combinations with a frequency above 0.0001, which covered roughly 99% of repertoires. For each V-J combination, a TCR clonal expansion and chaos score was defined as the ratio of F50 clonal expansion to chaos observed in the TCRdist matrix. Welch's t-statistics and random forest were used to narrow the features down to more than 10 V-J combinations, which were then fed into a naive Bayes classifier. The Morisita-Horn index was used to measure how similar the thyroid and blood repertoires were. Using fastp at Q25 and MiXCR, TCRdb reprocessed the public reads and kept productive beta chains. Rows with one shared CDR3 protein collapse into an entry with the most common genes and DNA. The V and J calls were determined by TCRdb, not by the authors. In all, the sample holds some 520,000 distinct CDR3 sequences, and over 13% of those were seen once. The ten largest clones capture 8% to 10% of the sample.

These data come from a study of Graves' ophthalmopathy and Graves' hyperthyroidism listed by TCRdb under 2018. Regarding the research as a whole: Peripheral blood was collected before any treatment was given, at the time of initial diagnosis. The study used TCR beta repertoire signatures to distinguish Graves' ophthalmopathy from Graves' hyperthyroidism and to predict progression to ophthalmopathy. In total, approximately 130 blood samples were TCR-sequenced: some 43 ophthalmopathy, approximately 80 hyperthyroidism and approximately 17 hyperthyroidism-to-ophthalmopathy patients. To explore V-J signatures distinguishing ophthalmopathy from hyperthyroidism, a discovery set of under 110 patients (about 44 ophthalmopathy, some 57 stable hyperthyroidism) was enrolled. For independent validation, a separate cohort was made up of 18 hyperthyroidism patients plus 17 patients who later progressed from hyperthyroidism to ophthalmopathy. T-cell repertoires of thyroid tissue and blood were compared in a handful of hyperthyroidism patients. Once sampling was done, hyperthyroidism patients were given methimazole at a starting dose of 30 mg daily, while ophthalmopathy patients were given high-dose intravenous methylprednisolone. The 100 discovery patients were randomly divided into training and test sets at a 7:3 ratio. The paper as a whole reports these results and caveats: In validation, the model predicted ophthalmopathy progression with about 70% sensitivity and 72.22% specificity; some 13 predicted patients were CT-confirmed with GO in a median of about 6.1 months. Most of the expanded thyroid clonotypes with a frequency above 0.001 were also detected in blood, and it was suggested that the thyroid immune response may be reflected by blood repertoires. Sample size was not predetermined statistically, and investigators were not blinded to group allocation. The 13-signature model separated ophthalmopathy from stable hyperthyroidism with over 85% sensitivity and 81% to 82% specificity in cross-validation, and 80%/75% in the test set.

This chain is built from TRBV12-3 or TRBV12-4 and TRBJ2-7; TRBD1 fits 8 bases in the junction. The receptor was isolated from a woman in her twenties or thirties with Graves' ophthalmopathy. Donor details come from another sample of the same person, matched by shared clones. The sample consisted of blood. This receptor has the CDR3 CASSYSQGAYEQYF. The DNA sequence reads TGTGCCAGCAGCTATTCACAGGGGGCCTACGAGCAGTACTTC.